A single sample is the source of the 8 T cell receptor beta chains below, sequenced in a study of blood T cell repertoires in COVID-19. The method was immunoSEQ multiplex PCR; TCRdb's version includes in-frame clones alone and lacks a portion of them. The data show about 74,000 clones, about 88% seen once. The sequenced sample consisted of peripheral blood. The receptors derive from a man in his sixties or seventies with active or convalescent COVID-19.

The chain uses TRBV19 and TRBJ1-1, with a possible D match to TRBD1 (5 bases). Trimming shortened V by 5 bases and J by 2 bases, and 18 bases separated the two germline ends. The CDR3 is 16 amino acids. Looked up from germline, CDR1 is LNHDA and CDR2 is SQIVND (reference sequence). CDR3 coding DNA: TGTGCCAGTAGTGCCCCACGATCAGGGCTTAACACTGAAGCTTTCTTT. Its translation: CASSAPRSGLNTEAFF.

This clone was picked up a small number of times. The gene calls are TRBV7-2 and TRBJ1-6; D remains ambiguous. Germline V lookup: CDR1 SGHTA, CDR2 FQGNSA. Trimming pared 2 bases from V and 10 bases from J, leaving 12 bases between. The CDR3 is 14 amino acids. This CDR3 is CASSLRSGPSPLHF. DNA for the CDR3: TGTGCCAGCAGCTTAAGGTCGGGTCCGTCACCCCTCCACTTT. The full variable domain, in which reference TRBV7-2 and TRBJ1-6 provide the parts outside the CDR3, is GAGVSQSPSNKVTEKGKDVELRCDPISGHTALYWYRQSLGQGLEFLIYFQGNSAPDKSGLPSDRFSAERTGGSVSTLTIQRTQQEDSAVYLCASSLRSGPSPLHFGNGTRLTVT.

The rearrangement joins TRBV29-1 to TRBJ2-3; 7 nucleotides match TRBD2. The CDR3 extends over 12 amino acids. The junction had 2 bases not matched to a gene; V was cut back by 6 bases and J by 2 bases. Germline CDR1 and CDR2: SQVTM and ANQGSEA. The CDR3 sequence: CSVGTNTDTQYF. The DNA of the CDR3 is TGCAGCGTGGGGACTAACACAGATACGCAGTATTTT.

The chain carries TRBV30 and TRBJ1-4; D unclear. This CDR3 has 14 residues. Trimming removed 3 bases from V and 7 bases from J, with 15 bases in between. Per the germline V gene, CDR1 is GTSNPN and CDR2 is SVGIG (reference sequence). CDR3 sequence (DNA): TGTGCCTGGAGAAAGCACCTGCGGGGTGAAAAACTGTTTTTT. Translating gives CAWRKHLRGEKLFF.

This chain connects TRBV5-5 to TRBJ2-5, with 9 bases fitting TRBD2. The CDR3 covers 14 residues. Germline V gives CDR1 SGHKS, CDR2 YYEKEE (reference sequence). With V trimmed by 4 bases and J by 5 bases, 6 bases remained unmatched. The CDR3 region has the DNA TGTGCCAGCAGCACTCTAGCGGGACGGGAGACCCAGTACTTC. It encodes CASSTLAGRETQYF.

The gene calls are TRBV2 and TRBJ2-7; 15 nucleotides agree with TRBD2. Trimming cost V 7 bases and J 3 bases; bases outside gene matches: 4. The CDR3 runs to 15 residues. Germline V lookup: CDR1 SNHLY, CDR2 FYNNEI. The CDR3 coding sequence is TGTGCCAGCAAATCGGGACTAGCGGGGGGCTACGAGCAGTACTTC. This encodes CASKSGLAGGYEQYF. Combining the CDR3 with reference TRBV2 and TRBJ2-7 gives the whole variable domain EPEVTQTPSHQVTQMGQEVILRCVPISNHLYFYWYRQILGQKVEFLVSFYNNEISEKSEIFDDQFSVERPDGSNFTLKIRSTKLEDSAMYFCASKSGLAGGYEQYFGPGTRLTVT.

Turning to this clone: The junction departs from germline at one end; a sequencing error may be responsible. The chain uses TRBV12-5 and TRBJ2-2; tentatively, D is TRBD2 (6 bases). Germline CDR1 reads LGHNT; CDR2 reads FRNRAP. The CDR3 has 14 residues. The CDR3 protein is CASGNSGEHRGAVF. For the CDR3, the DNA is TGTGCTAGTGGTAATAGCGGAGAACACCGGGGAGCTGTTTTT.

V is TRBV12-5 and J is TRBJ2-3; 10 nucleotides align to TRBD2. The length of the CDR3 is 16 residues. The germline V gene has CDR1 LGHNT and CDR2 FRNRAP. V lost 3 bases and J lost 3; bases outside the gene matches: 6. CDR3 sequence (DNA): TGTGCTAGTGGTTTCACACTAGCGGGATCGACAGATACGCAGTATTTT. Encoded protein: CASGFTLAGSTDTQYF.